This T cell receptor beta chain was profiled in a study of radiation and T cells in renal cell carcinoma. Study-wide context: Nephrectomy followed 15 Gy stereotactic body radiation by 4 weeks.

V lost 11 bases, J lost 5 bases, and 8 bases stayed unmatched. Germline loops: CDR1 ENHRY, CDR2 SYGVKD. The CDR3 loop spans 13 amino acids. The time point was: blood 2 weeks post-SBRT. Documented treatment: 15 Gy SBRT to primary tumor, nephrectomy 4 weeks later. Blood was sampled at baseline, 2 weeks and 4 weeks after SBRT. Sequencing was performed with immunoSEQ multiplex PCR; in TCRdb, only in-frame clones are kept and a portion is missing. Of tens of thousands of clones listed, 81% are singletons. The TCR comes from a man aged 55-75 years with renal cell carcinoma. The sample was blood, taken from a patient whose treatment included radiotherapy and nephrectomy. The V and J genes are TRBV10-3 and TRBJ2-5; TRBD2 matches at 10 bases. The CDR3 nucleotides read TGTGCCTCTTCTAGCGGGAGTATGGAGACCCAGTACTTC. Translated: CASSSGSMETQYF.